This T cell receptor beta chain emerged from a study of blood T cell repertoires in COVID-19. Germline lookup yields CDR1 SQVTM and CDR2 ANQGSEA. Unmatched junction bases numbered 8, after V lost 5 bases and J lost 0 bases. The CDR3 extends over 15 amino acids. Data came from immunoSEQ multiplex PCR; TCRdb stores just in-frame clones and leaves some out. The sample consists of some 80,000 clones, 65% to 90% of them appearing once. The receptor was isolated from a human donor in a cohort sampled during active COVID-19. The V gene is TRBV29-1, the J gene TRBJ1-2, with 8 positions matching TRBD1. The sample was peripheral blood. The CDR3 protein is CSVTGGDLANYGYTF. The CDR3 nucleotides read TGCAGCGTTACAGGGGGTGACCTAGCTAACTATGGCTACACCTTC.